This entry describes one T cell receptor (beta chain). Its target antigen remains unknown. Nothing much larger sits one base from this clone, and base qualities are not available. The sample originates from a study of OX40 agonist ivuxolimab in advanced cancers. A note on the overall study: The costimulatory receptor OX40 (CD134) was targeted by ivuxolimab, a fully human IgG2 agonistic monoclonal antibody. Of the approximately 50 patients in dose escalation, around 20 had hepatocellular carcinoma, about 15 had melanoma, 9 had renal cell carcinoma and 9 had head and neck cancer. Patients were allowed to have had prior anti-PD-1, anti-PD-L1 or anti-CTLA-4 therapy, and less than 45% of the dose-escalation patients had previously received checkpoint inhibitors. The paper reports the monotherapy dose-escalation portion (N = 52 patients) of the phase I ivuxolimab trial. The purpose of peripheral TCRbeta sequencing was to test whether ivuxolimab changed TCR sequence diversity and led to clonal T-cell expansion. Intravenous ivuxolimab was administered to patients every 2 weeks at six dose levels: 0.01, 0.1, 0.3, 1.5, 3 and 10 mg/kg. The dose-escalation cohort was 82.7% male with a mean age of about 54 years, ranging from roughly 20 to 80. Partial responses occurred in three dose-escalation patients: two with cutaneous melanoma and one with hepatocellular carcinoma. The full study reports these points: Partial responders in the 0.1-3.0 mg/kg groups had among the lowest normalized peripheral clonal expansion, especially among CD8+ T cells. After ivuxolimab, expanded clones were on average more numerous among CD8+ T cells than among CD4+ T cells. Low levels of normalized T-cell clonal expansion were also shown by some nonresponding patients. Antigen specificity was not determined for the clonally expanded peripheral T cells. At doses of 0.1 to 3.0 mg/kg, clonal expansion of both CD4+ and CD8+ blood T cells was observed from baseline to week 6.

Ends trimmed: V by 7 bases, J by 3 bases; bases unmatched to a gene: 5. The germline V gene supplies CDR1 MNHNS and CDR2 SASEGT. The CDR3 covers 14 residues, taking in both the cysteine and the phenylalanine. The sequence is cut down to CDR3 DNA, 42 bases in frame from base 1. Patients with a history of autoimmune disease or receiving systemic immunosuppression were excluded from the trial. In every dose cohort, peripheral blood was drawn for TCR sequencing at baseline, cycle 4 day 1, and cycle 7 day 1. The samples were drawn from a first-in-human, open-label, multicenter phase I dose-escalation trial of ivuxolimab. Adults with locally advanced or metastatic melanoma, renal cell, hepatocellular, or head and neck squamous cell carcinoma were enrolled in the trial. Before TCR sequencing, CD4+ T cells and CD8+ T cells were sorted from peripheral blood as separate populations. Genomic DNA was extracted from sorted cells for sequencing of the TCRbeta CDR3 region. TCRbeta CDR3 regions were sequenced using the immunoSEQ Assay. The source is immuneACCESS, and TCRdb retained only in-frame sequences with V and J called. Part of the clones is not carried over; for the studies checked, unresolved V genes explain less than half of this, and the remainder is unexplained. Recorded for this sample are 150,000 to 190,000 clones; roughly 94% of them occurred a single time. The ten largest clones represent around 0.33% of the sample.

The receptor's source is an adult with an advanced solid tumor such as melanoma, head and neck, liver or kidney cancer. Recombination connected TRBV6-1 to TRBJ2-7, and TRBD1 aligns with 11 junction nucleotides. The sequencing here drew on CD4+ or CD8+ T cells sorted from blood, taken in a trial of the OX40 agonist ivuxolimab. The DNA sequence is TGTGCCAGCAACCTCGGGACAGGGGGCTACGAGCAGTACTTC. This is translated as CASNLGTGGYEQYF.